This T cell receptor beta chain was captured by sequencing in a study of shared clonotypes between healthy human individuals. TCRdb's copy holds only in-frame clones and misses some; the assay was immunoSEQ multiplex PCR. The table records some 380,000 clones, roughly 96% of them present only once. Germline assignment: CDR1 LNHDA and CDR2 SQIVND (reference sequence). V dropped 3 bases and J dropped 7 bases, with 10 bases sitting between them. The CDR3 is 13 amino acids. The source of this sequence is a man aged 25-45 years in good health. The chain links TRBV19 to TRBJ1-5, with D possibly matching TRBD1 (5 bases). Material for sequencing was memory CD8+ T cells sorted from blood. Subset here: CD45RO+ cells pooled with CCR7-negative TemRA cells. The CDR3 region is CASSIGGGQPQHF. Here the CDR3 DNA reads TGTGCCAGTAGTATCGGGGGTGGACAGCCCCAGCATTTT.